The rows below give T cell receptor beta chains drawn from one sample of a study of early stage breast cancer tumors. Clones were sequenced by immunoSEQ multiplex PCR, and TCRdb holds only the in-frame ones, with some missing. The sample includes 45,000 to 60,000 clones, over 80% of them seen just once. Material: blood. The receptors shown here come from a person aged 70 to 85 with breast cancer. Both conserved end residues are part of each CDR3. The D gene is left open where the match is weak. A row's size may be missing; if present it is once, few, many or a size class.

DNA | CDR3 | J | size | V | D
TGTGCCAGCAACAGCGGGGGGAGCACAGATACGCAGTATTTT | CASNSGGSTDTQYF | TRBJ2-3 | NA | TRBV9 | TRBD2
TGCGCCAGCAGCCACGGGAATGAGCAGTTCTTC | CASSHGNEQFF | TRBJ2-1 | NA | TRBV5-1 | NA
TGTGCCAGCAGTTACGCCGCAGTCGATGGCTACACCTTC | CASSYAAVDGYTF | TRBJ1-2 | few | TRBV6-5 | NA
TGTGCCAGCAGCTTAGGACTTCTATTACACAATGAGCAGTTCTTC | CASSLGLLLHNEQFF | TRBJ2-1 | NA | TRBV7-2 | NA
TGTGCCAGCTGCCAGGGGGGTGGAGGCAATCAGCCCCAGCATTTT | CASCQGGGGNQPQHF | TRBJ1-5 | once | TRBV28 | TRBD1
TGTGCCAGCAGTTACTCGACAGGGGGAGGAAACACCATATATTTT | CASSYSTGGGNTIYF | TRBJ1-3 | NA | TRBV6-5 | TRBD1
TGTGCCAGCAGTTTAGAATCCGGGACAGCGGTCTTTGAGCAGTACTTC | CASSLESGTAVFEQYF | TRBJ2-7 | NA | TRBV27 | TRBD1
TGTGCCAGCAGCTACGACAGGGGCTACAATGAGCAGTTCTTC | CASSYDRGYNEQFF | TRBJ2-1 | NA | TRBV11-2 | TRBD1
TGTGCCAGCAGCTGGGGACTGCGCTCCTACGAGCAGTACTTC | CASSWGLRSYEQYF | TRBJ2-7 | NA | TRBV5-4 | NA
TGCGCCAGCAGCCCCGAACTCTCTGGAAACACCATATATTTT | CASSPELSGNTIYF | TRBJ1-3 | NA | TRBV4-3 | NA
TGCGCCAGCAGTGACAGTCCCACCGGGGAGCTGTTTTTT | CASSDSPTGELFF | TRBJ2-2 | NA | TRBV10-1 | NA
TGTGCCAGCAGCCGGGTGGAGGGGAGCAATCAGCCCCAGCATTTT | CASSRVEGSNQPQHF | TRBJ1-5 | NA | TRBV4-2 | NA
TGTGCCAGCAGTGGCTCCCGGACTTTATCAATGGCGACCCAGTACTTC | CASSGSRTLSMATQYF | TRBJ2-5 | NA | TRBV6-1 | NA